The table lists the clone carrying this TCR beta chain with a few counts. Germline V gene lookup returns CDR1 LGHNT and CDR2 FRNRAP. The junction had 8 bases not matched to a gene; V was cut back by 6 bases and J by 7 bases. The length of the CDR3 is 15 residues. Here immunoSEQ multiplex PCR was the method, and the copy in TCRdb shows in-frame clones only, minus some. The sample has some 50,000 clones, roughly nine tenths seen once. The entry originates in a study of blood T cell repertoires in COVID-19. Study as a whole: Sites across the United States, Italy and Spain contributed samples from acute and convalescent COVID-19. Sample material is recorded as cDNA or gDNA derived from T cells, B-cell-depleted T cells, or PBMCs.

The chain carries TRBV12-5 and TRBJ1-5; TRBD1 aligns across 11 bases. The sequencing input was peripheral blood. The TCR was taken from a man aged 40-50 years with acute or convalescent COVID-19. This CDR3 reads CASGMGQGDGQPQHF. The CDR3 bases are TGTGCTAGTGGCATGGGACAGGGGGATGGGCAGCCCCAGCATTTT. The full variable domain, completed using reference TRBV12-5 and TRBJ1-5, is DARVTQTPRHKVTEMGQEVTMRCQPILGHNTVFWYRQTMMQGLELLAYFRNRAPLDDSGMPKDRFSAEMPDATLATLKIQPSEPRDSAVYFCASGMGQGDGQPQHFGDGTRLSIL.